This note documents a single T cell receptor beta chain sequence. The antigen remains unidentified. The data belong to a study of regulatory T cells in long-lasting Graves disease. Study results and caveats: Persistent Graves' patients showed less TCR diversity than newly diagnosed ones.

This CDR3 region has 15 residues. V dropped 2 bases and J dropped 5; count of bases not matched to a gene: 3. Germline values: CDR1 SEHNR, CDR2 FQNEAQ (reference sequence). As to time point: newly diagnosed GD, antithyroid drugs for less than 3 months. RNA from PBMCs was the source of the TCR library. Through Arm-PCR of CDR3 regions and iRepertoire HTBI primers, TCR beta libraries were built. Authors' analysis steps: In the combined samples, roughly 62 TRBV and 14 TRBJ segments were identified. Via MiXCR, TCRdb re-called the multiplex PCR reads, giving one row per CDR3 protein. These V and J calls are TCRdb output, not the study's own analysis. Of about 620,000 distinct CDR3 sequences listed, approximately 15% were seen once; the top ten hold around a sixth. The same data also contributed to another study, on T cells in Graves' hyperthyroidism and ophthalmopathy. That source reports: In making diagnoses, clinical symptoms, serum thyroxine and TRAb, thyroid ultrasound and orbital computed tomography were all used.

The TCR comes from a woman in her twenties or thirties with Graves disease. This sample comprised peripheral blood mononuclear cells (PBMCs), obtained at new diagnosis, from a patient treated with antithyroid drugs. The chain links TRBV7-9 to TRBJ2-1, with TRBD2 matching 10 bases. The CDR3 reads CASSLRSGRNNEQFF. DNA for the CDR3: TGTGCCAGCAGCTTACGTAGCGGGAGGAACAATGAGCAGTTCTTC.